Listed below are T cell receptor beta chains from one sample, sequenced in a study of shared clonotypes between healthy human individuals. Some clones are missing from TCRdb's copy, which holds only in-frame ones; the method was immunoSEQ multiplex PCR. This table holds roughly 2.2 million clones, about 90% found once. Sequencing input: naive CD4+ T cells from PBMCs. All receptors derive from a man younger than 35 in good health. Some clones in this sample may be carry-over from other donors' samples. Each CDR3 is given with its conserved first and last residue.

CDR3: CASSRDRASTGELFF; length: 15; J: TRBJ2-2; V: TRBV18
CDR3: CAISERSTAGGGYEQYF; length: 17; J: TRBJ2-7; V: TRBV10-3
CDR3: CASSGQVNTEAFF; length: 13; J: TRBJ1-1; V: TRBV10-2
CDR3: CASSVGGVQGQYGYTF; length: 16; J: TRBJ1-2; V: TRBV9
CDR3: CASSLEGAGEQYF; length: 13; J: TRBJ2-7; V: TRBV5-1
CDR3: CASRFRQIGYGYTF; length: 14; J: TRBJ1-2; V: TRBV28
CDR3: CASSSQAGTGGPHEQFF; length: 17; J: TRBJ2-1; V: TRBV5-1
CDR3: CAWSPRRQALQETQYF; length: 16; J: TRBJ2-5; V: TRBV30
CDR3: CASSQDGGGGQSYEQYF; length: 17; J: TRBJ2-7; V: TRBV4-1
CDR3: CASSRGDRGLSETQYF; length: 16; J: TRBJ2-5; V: TRBV5-4
CDR3: CASSGTGQEAFF; length: 12; J: TRBJ1-1; V: TRBV2
CDR3: CANQRWGSYEQYF; length: 13; J: TRBJ2-7; V: TRBV2
CDR3: CASGTTDTQYF; length: 11; J: TRBJ2-3; V: TRBV6-5
CDR3: CASSLESPGGEQFF; length: 14; J: TRBJ2-1; V: TRBV5-1
CDR3: CASSSTLGQNTYEQYF; length: 16; J: TRBJ2-7; V: TRBV5-6
CDR3: CASSLNVGRVETQYF; length: 15; J: TRBJ2-5; V: TRBV7-7
CDR3: CASSDLTDGINTEAFF; length: 16; J: TRBJ1-1; V: TRBV10-1
CDR3: CASSLAGQGSIGNQPQHF; length: 18; J: TRBJ1-5; V: TRBV28
CDR3: CASSPRGRGEQYF; length: 13; J: TRBJ2-7; V: TRBV7-6
CDR3: CASSPLHYGSLGEQYF; length: 16; J: TRBJ2-7; V: TRBV28
CDR3: CASSQRGQADTQYF; length: 14; J: TRBJ2-3; V: TRBV4-3
CDR3: CASRRTGTTDTQYF; length: 14; J: TRBJ2-3; V: TRBV28
CDR3: CASRGQPTNTGELFF; length: 15; J: TRBJ2-2; V: TRBV6-6
CDR3: CASSVATWPYTEAFF; length: 15; J: TRBJ1-1; V: TRBV9